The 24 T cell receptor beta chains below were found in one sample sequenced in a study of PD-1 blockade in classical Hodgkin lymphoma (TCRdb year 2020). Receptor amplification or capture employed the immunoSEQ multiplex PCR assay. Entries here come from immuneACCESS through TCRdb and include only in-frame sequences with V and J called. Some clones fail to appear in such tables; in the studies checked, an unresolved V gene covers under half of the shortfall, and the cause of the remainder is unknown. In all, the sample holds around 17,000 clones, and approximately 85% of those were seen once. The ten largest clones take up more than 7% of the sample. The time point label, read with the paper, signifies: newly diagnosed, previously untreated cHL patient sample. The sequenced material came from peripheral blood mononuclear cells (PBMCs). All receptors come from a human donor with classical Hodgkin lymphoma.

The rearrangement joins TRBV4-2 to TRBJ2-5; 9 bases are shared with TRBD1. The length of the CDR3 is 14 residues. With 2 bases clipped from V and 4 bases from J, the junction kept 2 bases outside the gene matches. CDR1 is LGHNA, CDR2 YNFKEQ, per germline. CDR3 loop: CASSQMDRGETQYF. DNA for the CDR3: TGTGCCAGCAGCCAAATGGACAGGGGAGAGACCCAGTACTTC.

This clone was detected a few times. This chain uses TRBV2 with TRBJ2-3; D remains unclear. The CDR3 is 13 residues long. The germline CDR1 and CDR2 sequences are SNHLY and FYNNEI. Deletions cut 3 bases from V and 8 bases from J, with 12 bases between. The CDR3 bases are TGTGCCAGCAGTGAGGACCCTTTAGGTACGCAGTATTTT. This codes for CASSEDPLGTQYF. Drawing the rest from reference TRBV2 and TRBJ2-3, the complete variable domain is EPEVTQTPSHQVTQMGQEVILRCVPISNHLYFYWYRQILGQKVEFLVSFYNNEISEKSEIFDDQFSVERPDGSNFTLKIRSTKLEDSAMYFCASSEDPLGTQYFGPGTRLTVL.

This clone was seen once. As DNA, the CDR3 is TGTGCCAGCATCCACCACCCCCACCAGGGGGCGAGCGCCCAAGAGACCCAGTACTTC. The encoded protein is CASIHHPHQGASAQETQYF. The V gene is TRBV9, the J gene TRBJ2-5; 8 nucleotides agree with TRBD1. The germline gives CDR1 SGDLS, CDR2 YYNGEE. The length of the CDR3 is 19 residues. J gave up 1 base and V 6 bases, and 20 bases lay outside the gene matches.

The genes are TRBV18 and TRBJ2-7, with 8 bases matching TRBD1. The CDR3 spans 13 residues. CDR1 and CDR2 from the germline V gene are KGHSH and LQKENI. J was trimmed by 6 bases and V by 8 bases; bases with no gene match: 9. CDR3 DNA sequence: TGTGCCAGCACTCCGGGACAGGAATTCGAGCAGTACTTC. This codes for CASTPGQEFEQYF.

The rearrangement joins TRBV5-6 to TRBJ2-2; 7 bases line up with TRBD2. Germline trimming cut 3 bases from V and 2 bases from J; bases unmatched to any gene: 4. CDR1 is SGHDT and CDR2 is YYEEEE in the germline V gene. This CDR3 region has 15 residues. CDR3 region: CASSSTGLNTGELFF. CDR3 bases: TGTGCCAGCAGCTCGACGGGACTAAACACCGGGGAGCTGTTTTTT.

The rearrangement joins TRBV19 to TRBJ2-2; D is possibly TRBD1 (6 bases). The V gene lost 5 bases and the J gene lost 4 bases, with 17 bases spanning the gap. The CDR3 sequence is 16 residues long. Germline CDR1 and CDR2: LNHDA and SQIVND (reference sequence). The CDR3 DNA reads TGTGCCAGTAGTGCCTCGATGGGGGCGGGCACCGGGGAGCTGTTTTTT. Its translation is CASSASMGAGTGELFF.

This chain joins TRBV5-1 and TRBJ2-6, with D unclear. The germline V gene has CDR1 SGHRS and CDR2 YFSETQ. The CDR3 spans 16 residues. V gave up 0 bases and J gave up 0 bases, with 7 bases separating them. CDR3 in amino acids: CASSLDRFSGANVLTF. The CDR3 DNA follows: TGCGCCAGCAGCTTGGATCGCTTCTCTGGGGCCAACGTCCTGACTTTC.

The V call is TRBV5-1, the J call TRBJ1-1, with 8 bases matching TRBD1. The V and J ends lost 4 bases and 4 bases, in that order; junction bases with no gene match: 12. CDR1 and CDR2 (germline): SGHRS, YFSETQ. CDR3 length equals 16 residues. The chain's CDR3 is CASSTGTSGGGTEAFF. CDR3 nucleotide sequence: TGCGCCAGCAGCACAGGCACCTCAGGGGGCGGCACTGAAGCTTTCTTT.

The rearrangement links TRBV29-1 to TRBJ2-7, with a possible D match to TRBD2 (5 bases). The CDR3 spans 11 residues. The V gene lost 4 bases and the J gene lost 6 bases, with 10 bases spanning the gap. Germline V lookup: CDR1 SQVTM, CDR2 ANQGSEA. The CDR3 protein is CSVARGSEQYF. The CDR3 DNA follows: TGCAGCGTTGCCCGGGGTTCCGAGCAGTACTTC.

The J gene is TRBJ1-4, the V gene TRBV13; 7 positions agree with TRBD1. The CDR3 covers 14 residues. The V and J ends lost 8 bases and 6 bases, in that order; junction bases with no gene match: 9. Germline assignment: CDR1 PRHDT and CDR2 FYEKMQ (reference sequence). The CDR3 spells CASSEQGFYEKLFF. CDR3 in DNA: TGTGCCAGCTCTGAACAGGGGTTTTATGAAAAACTGTTTTTT.

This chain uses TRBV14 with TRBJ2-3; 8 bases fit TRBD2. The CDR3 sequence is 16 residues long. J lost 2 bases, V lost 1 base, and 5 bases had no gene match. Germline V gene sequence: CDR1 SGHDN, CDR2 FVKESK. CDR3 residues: CASSQGTSIFTDTQYF. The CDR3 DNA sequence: TGTGCCAGCAGCCAAGGGACTAGCATTTTCACAGATACGCAGTATTTT. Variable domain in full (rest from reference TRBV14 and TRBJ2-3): EAGVTQFPSHSVIEKGQTVTLRCDPISGHDNLYWYRRVMGKEIKFLLHFVKESKQDESGMPNNRFLAERTGGTYSTLKVQPAELEDSGVYFCASSQGTSIFTDTQYFGPGTRLTVL.

This CDR3 is CASSEMAGNTIYF. In DNA, the CDR3 is TGTGCCAGCAGCGAGATGGCCGGAAACACCATATATTTT. The gene calls are TRBV6-4 and TRBJ1-3; D not certain. V lost 6 bases and J lost 4, with 10 bases in between. Germline V gene data show CDR1 as MRHNA and CDR2 as SNTAGT. The CDR3 sequence is 13 residues long.

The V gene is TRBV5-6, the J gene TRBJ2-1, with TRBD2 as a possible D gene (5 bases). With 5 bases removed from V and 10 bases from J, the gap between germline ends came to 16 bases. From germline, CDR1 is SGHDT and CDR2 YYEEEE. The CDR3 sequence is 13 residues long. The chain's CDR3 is CASSPGPGNEQFF. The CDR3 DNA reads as TGTGCCAGCAGTCCAGGACCCGGGAACGAGCAGTTCTTC.

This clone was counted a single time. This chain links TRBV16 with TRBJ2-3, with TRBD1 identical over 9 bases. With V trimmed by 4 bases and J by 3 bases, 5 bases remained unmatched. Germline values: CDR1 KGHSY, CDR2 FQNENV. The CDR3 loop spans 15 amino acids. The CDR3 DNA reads TGTGCCAGCAGCCCTCAGGACAGGGGAACAGATACGCAGTATTTT. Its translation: CASSPQDRGTDTQYF. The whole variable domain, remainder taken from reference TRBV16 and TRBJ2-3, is GEEVAQTPKHLVRGEGQKAKLYCAPIKGHSYVFWYQQVLKNEFKFLISFQNENVFDETGMPKERFSAKCLPNSPCSLEIQATKLEDSAVYFCASSPQDRGTDTQYFGPGTRLTVL.

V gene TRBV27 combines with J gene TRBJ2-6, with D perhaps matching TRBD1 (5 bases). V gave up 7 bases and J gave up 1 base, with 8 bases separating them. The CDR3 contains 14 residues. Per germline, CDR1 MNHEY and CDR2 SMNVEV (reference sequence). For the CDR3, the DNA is TGTGCCAGCACCAGACAGTCTGGGGCCAACGTCCTGACTTTC. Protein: CASTRQSGANVLTF. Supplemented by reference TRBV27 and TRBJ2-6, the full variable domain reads EAQVTQNPRYLITVTGKKLTVTCSQNMNHEYMSWYRQDPGLGLRQIYYSMNVEVTDKGDVPEGYKVSRKEKRNFPLILESPSPNQTSLYFCASTRQSGANVLTFGAGSRLTVL.

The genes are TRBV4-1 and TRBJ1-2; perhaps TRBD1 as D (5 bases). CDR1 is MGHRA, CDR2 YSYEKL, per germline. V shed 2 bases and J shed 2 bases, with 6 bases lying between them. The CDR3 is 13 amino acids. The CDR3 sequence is CASSQRDNYGYTF. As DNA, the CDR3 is TGCGCCAGCAGCCAACGGGACAACTATGGCTACACCTTC.

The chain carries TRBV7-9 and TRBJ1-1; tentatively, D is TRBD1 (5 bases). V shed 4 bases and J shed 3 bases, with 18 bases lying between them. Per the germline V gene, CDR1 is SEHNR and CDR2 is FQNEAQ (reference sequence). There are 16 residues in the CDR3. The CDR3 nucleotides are TGTGCCAGCAGCTCAAGCTGGGGCGGTGGGGACACTGAAGCTTTCTTT. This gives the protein CASSSSWGGGDTEAFF.

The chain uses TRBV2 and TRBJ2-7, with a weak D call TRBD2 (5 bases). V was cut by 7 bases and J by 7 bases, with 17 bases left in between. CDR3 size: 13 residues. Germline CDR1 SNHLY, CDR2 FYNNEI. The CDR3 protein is CASMSAPRGEQYF. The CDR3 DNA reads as TGTGCCAGCATGTCGGCTCCTCGGGGAGAGCAGTACTTC.

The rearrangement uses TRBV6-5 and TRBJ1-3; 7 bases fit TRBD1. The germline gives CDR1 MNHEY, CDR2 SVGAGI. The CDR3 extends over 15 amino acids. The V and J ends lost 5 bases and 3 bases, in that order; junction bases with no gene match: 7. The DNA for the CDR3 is TGTGCCAGCAGTATGAATCGGGACAGTGGAAACACCATATATTTT. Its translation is CASSMNRDSGNTIYF.

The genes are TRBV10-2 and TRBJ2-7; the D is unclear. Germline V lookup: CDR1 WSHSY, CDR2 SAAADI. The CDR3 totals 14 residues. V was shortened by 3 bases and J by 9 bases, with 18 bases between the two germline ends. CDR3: CASSDLPPPAGQYF. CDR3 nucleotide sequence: TGCGCCAGCAGTGACCTGCCGCCACCCGCAGGGCAGTACTTC.

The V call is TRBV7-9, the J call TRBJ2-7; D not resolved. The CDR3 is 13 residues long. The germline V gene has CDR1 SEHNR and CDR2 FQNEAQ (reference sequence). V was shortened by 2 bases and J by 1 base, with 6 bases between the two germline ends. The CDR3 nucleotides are TGTGCCAGCAGCTTAACCTGGTCCTACGAGCAGTACTTC. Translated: CASSLTWSYEQYF.

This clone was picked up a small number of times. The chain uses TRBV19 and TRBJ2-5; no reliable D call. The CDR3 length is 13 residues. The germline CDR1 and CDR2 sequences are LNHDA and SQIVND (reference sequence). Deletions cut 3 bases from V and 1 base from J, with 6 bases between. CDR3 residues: CASSIGVQETQYF. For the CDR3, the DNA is TGTGCCAGTAGTATTGGGGTCCAAGAGACCCAGTACTTC.

Written as DNA, the CDR3 is TGCAGCGTTGACCCAACAGGGGGTGGCTACACCTTC. Encoded protein: CSVDPTGGGYTF. The gene calls are TRBV29-1 and TRBJ1-2; 8 bases agree with TRBD1. The J segment lost 7 bases and the V segment lost 3 bases, leaving 4 bases of the junction unmatched. The CDR3 is 12 amino acids. The germline CDR1 and CDR2 sequences are SQVTM and ANQGSEA.

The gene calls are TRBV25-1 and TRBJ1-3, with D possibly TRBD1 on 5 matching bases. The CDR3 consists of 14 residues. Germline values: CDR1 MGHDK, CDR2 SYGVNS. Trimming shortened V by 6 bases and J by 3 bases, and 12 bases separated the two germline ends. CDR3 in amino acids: CASRDRDLGNTIYF. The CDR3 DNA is TGTGCCAGCAGGGACCGGGACCTTGGAAACACCATATATTTT.